This entry lists 2 T cell receptor beta chains sequenced from one sample in a study of T-cell memory formation after mild COVID-19. TCRdb reanalysed the 5' RACE reads using MiXCR and keeps one entry per CDR3 protein. The sample contains over 500,000 distinct CDR3 sequences, around 15% of which appear only once. The specimen was PBMCs or a T cell subset sorted from them (not recorded which). All receptors come from an adult woman who had mild COVID-19 (a few samples of this study predate the infection). Cell type and time point are not known.

Turning to this clonotype: At one of its ends the junction is not consistent with the germline gene, which may arise from a read error. This chain connects TRBV7-7 to TRBJ1-5, with D possibly matching TRBD1 (5 bases). The CDR3 extends over 18 amino acids. Germline-derived CDR1 and CDR2 are SSHAT and FNYEAQ (reference sequence). In DNA, the CDR3 is TGTGCTAGCAGCTTAGCTCAAGCCGGGGGTTCAGGCTATCAGCCCCAGCATTTT. This encodes CASSLAQAGGSGYQPQHF.

The V gene is TRBV15, the J gene TRBJ2-7; possible D gene TRBD1, 6 bases. This CDR3 comprises 14 residues. Trimming shortened V by 3 bases and J by 3 bases, and 12 bases separated the two germline ends. Per germline, CDR1 LNHNV and CDR2 YYDKDF (reference sequence). CDR3 bases: TGTGCCACCAGCAGGGCTACAGGGAACTACGAGCAGTACTTC. Translating it yields CATSRATGNYEQYF.